The 20 T cell receptor beta chains given below trace back to one sample, sequenced in a study of early T cells in non-severe SARS-CoV-2 infection. TCRdb used MiXCR to reprocess the 5' RACE reads, holding one entry per CDR3 protein. This sample carries 65,000 to 90,000 distinct CDR3 sequences, 9% to 15% of them seen once, and the ten largest clones take around 7%. Sequencing was done on a sample of whole blood. These receptors were obtained from an adult who was a healthcare worker with PCR-confirmed SARS-CoV-2 infection or an uninfected control (not recorded which).

The chain uses TRBV20-1 and TRBJ1-4; the match to TRBD1 covers 8 bases. Trimming took 0 bases from V and 8 from J; bases not matched to a gene: 5. The length of the CDR3 is 14 residues. Per germline, CDR1 DFQATT and CDR2 SNEGSKA (reference sequence). The CDR3 reads CSARDGQGGEKLFF. For the CDR3, the DNA is TGCAGTGCTAGAGATGGACAGGGTGGGGAAAAACTGTTTTTT.

V gene TRBV6-6 combines with J gene TRBJ1-1, with D unresolved. This CDR3 has 12 residues. Trimming took 2 bases from V and 1 from J, leaving 2 bases between them. CDR1 is MNHNY and CDR2 is SVGAGI in the germline V gene (reference sequence). The CDR3 DNA sequence: TGTGCCAGCAGTTACCAGAACACTGAAGCTTTCTTT. Translated, it gives CASSYQNTEAFF.

This clonotype came up a few times. This chain connects TRBV29-1 to TRBJ2-2, with D perhaps TRBD1 (5 bases). CDR1 is SQVTM, CDR2 ANQGSEA, per germline. This CDR3 has 13 residues. Trimming stripped 5 bases from V and 0 bases from J, with 7 bases between. Here the CDR3 DNA reads TGCAGCGTTCAGGGTCCGAACACCGGGGAGCTGTTTTTT. This encodes CSVQGPNTGELFF.

This clonotype has a count of ten or more. The chain joins TRBV6-5 to TRBJ2-3, with D perhaps matching TRBD1 or TRBD2 (5 bases each). V shed 8 bases and J shed 1 base, with 10 bases lying between them. The germline CDR1 and CDR2 sequences are MNHEY and SVGAGI. The CDR3 spans 13 residues. The chain's CDR3 is CASLRGGTDTQYF. CDR3 coding DNA: TGTGCCAGCCTGAGAGGGGGCACAGATACGCAGTATTTT.

The chain links TRBV9 to TRBJ1-1; a weak D match, TRBD1 (6 bases). This CDR3 contains 14 residues. Trimming took 4 bases from V and 2 from J, leaving 12 bases between them. Germline V lookup: CDR1 SGDLS, CDR2 YYNGEE. The CDR3, as DNA: TGTGCCAGCAGCCCCCGGACAGTTAACACTGAAGCTTTCTTT. It is translated as CASSPRTVNTEAFF.

The chain combines TRBV18 with TRBJ2-4, with 7 positions matching TRBD2. The CDR3 spans 15 residues. J was trimmed by 0 bases and V by 3 bases; bases with no gene match: 2. Germline lookup yields CDR1 KGHSH and CDR2 LQKENI. The CDR3: CASSPSSGAKNIQYF. The DNA for the CDR3 is TGTGCCAGCTCACCTTCTAGCGGAGCCAAAAACATTCAGTACTTC.

The chain recombines TRBV5-1 with TRBJ2-1; D is possibly TRBD1 or TRBD2 (5 bases each). V lost 4 bases to trimming and J lost 6 bases, with 20 bases between them. The CDR3 contains 16 residues. Germline CDR1 reads SGHRS; CDR2 reads YFSETQ. CDR3 protein: CASSRDPGPGPNEQFF. DNA for the CDR3: TGCGCCAGCAGCCGAGATCCGGGACCCGGTCCCAATGAGCAGTTCTTC.

This chain connects TRBV7-8 to TRBJ1-2; D remains ambiguous. This CDR3 region has 14 residues. Trimming cost V 3 bases and J 2 bases, with 10 bases left between them. Germline V lookup: CDR1 SGHVS, CDR2 FQNEAQ. CDR3 in DNA: TGTGCCAGCAGCTTCGCCTATCAGAACTATGGCTACACCTTC. It is translated as CASSFAYQNYGYTF. Looking up the rest from reference TRBV7-8 and TRBJ1-2 gives the full variable domain: GAGVSQSPRYKVAKRGQDVALRCDPISGHVSLFWYQQALGQGPEFLTYFQNEAQLDKSGLPSDRFFAERPEGSVSTLKIQRTQQEDSAVYLCASSFAYQNYGYTFGSGTRLTVV.

This clonotype has just a few counts. V is TRBV11-2 and J is TRBJ2-5, with TRBD2 identical over 10 bases. The CDR3 is made up of 15 amino acids. V trimming: 5 bases; J trimming: 5 bases; junction bases outside the gene matches: 8. Per the germline V gene, CDR1 is SGHAT and CDR2 is FQNNGV. The CDR3, as DNA: TGTGCCAGCAGCCTCCGAATAGCGGGGGGTGAGACCCAGTACTTC. Translation gives CASSLRIAGGETQYF.

The chain is built from TRBV20-1 and TRBJ2-3; D gene ambiguous. Germline CDR1 reads DFQATT; CDR2 reads SNEGSKA (reference sequence). Trimming shortened V by 6 bases and J by 5 bases, and 18 bases separated the two germline ends. CDR3 length equals 14 residues. The CDR3 spells CSAPIRSRQDTQYF. In nucleotides, the CDR3 is TGCAGTGCCCCCATTCGGTCCCGCCAAGATACGCAGTATTTT.

This clonotype was picked up a small number of times. The rearrangement joins TRBV6-5 to TRBJ1-1; 7 nucleotides match TRBD1. The J segment lost 4 bases and the V segment lost 7 bases, leaving 9 bases of the junction unmatched. The CDR3 loop spans 14 amino acids. Germline CDR1 is MNHEY and CDR2 is SVGAGI. CDR3 nucleotide sequence: TGTGCCAGCAAAAATAAGCAGGGGGGCACTGAAGCTTTCTTT. Protein sequence: CASKNKQGGTEAFF.

This clonotype showed up just once. This chain joins TRBV20-1 and TRBJ1-1; D gene ambiguous. The CDR3 totals 12 residues. V lost 4 bases to trimming and J lost 1 base, with 7 bases between them. CDR1 is DFQATT and CDR2 is SNEGSKA in the germline V gene (reference sequence). CDR3 nucleotides: TGCAGTGCTATCGTAGAGAACACTGAAGCTTTCTTT. This sequence encodes CSAIVENTEAFF.

This clonotype was seen ten or more times. V usage is TRBV30 and J usage is TRBJ1-6; 10 bases map to TRBD1. J lost 10 bases, V lost 6 bases, and 6 bases had no gene match. The CDR3 sequence is 13 residues long. The germline gives CDR1 GTSNPN, CDR2 SVGIG (reference sequence). CDR3 protein: CACKRTGGSPLHF. CDR3 DNA sequence: TGTGCCTGTAAGAGGACAGGGGGATCACCCCTCCACTTT.

The chain uses TRBV10-2 and TRBJ2-5; 11 nucleotides match TRBD2. The CDR3 extends over 15 amino acids. With V trimmed by 5 bases and J by 5 bases, 7 bases remained unmatched. The germline V gene encodes CDR1 WSHSY and CDR2 SAAADI. CDR3: CASSQLLAGVETQYF. Written as DNA, the CDR3 is TGCGCCAGCAGTCAACTACTAGCGGGAGTTGAGACCCAGTACTTC.

About this clonotype: It is likely a read error, because the conserved phenylalanine at the end of the CDR3 is missing. The V and J genes are TRBV5-4 and TRBJ2-3; TRBD2 aligns across 8 bases. The germline V gene has CDR1 SGHNT and CDR2 YYREEE (reference sequence). This CDR3 has 18 residues. Trimming took 2 bases from V and 0 from J; bases not matched to a gene: 11. CDR3 amino acids: CASSFERAGATSTDTQYL. The CDR3 region has the DNA TGTGCCAGCAGCTTTGAGCGAGCGGGAGCAACTAGCACAGATACGCAGTATTTG.

This chain uses TRBV9 with TRBJ1-1, with D perhaps TRBD1 (5 bases). CDR3 length equals 13 residues. The V and J ends lost 0 bases and 5 bases respectively, with 8 bases between them. Germline V gene lookup returns CDR1 SGDLS and CDR2 YYNGEE. Written as DNA, the CDR3 is TGTGCCAGCAGCGTAGCGGGGGAGACTGAAGCTTTCTTT. It is translated as CASSVAGETEAFF.

This clonotype was seen a handful of times. The V and J genes are TRBV7-9 and TRBJ2-7, with D perhaps matching TRBD1 (6 bases). V lost 4 bases, J lost 3 bases, and 16 bases lay in between. Germline assignment: CDR1 SEHNR and CDR2 FQNEAQ (reference sequence). The length of the CDR3 is 15 residues. This chain's CDR3 is CASSSPGGGVYEQYF. The CDR3 DNA reads as TGTGCCAGCAGCTCTCCCGGTGGGGGCGTCTACGAGCAGTACTTC. The full variable domain, with the rest looked up from reference TRBV7-9 and TRBJ2-7, is DTGVSQNPRHKITKRGQNVTFRCDPISEHNRLYWYRQTLGQGPEFLTYFQNEAQLEKSRLLSDRFSAERPKGSFSTLEIQRTEQGDSAMYLCASSSPGGGVYEQYFGPGTRLTVT.

This clonotype has just a few counts. V gene TRBV12-3 or TRBV12-4 combines with J gene TRBJ2-3; possible D gene TRBD1, 6 bases. V was clipped by 6 bases and J by 2 bases, with 15 bases between them. CDR3 length: 15 amino acids. The CDR3, as DNA: TGTGCCAGCAGCCCCCTCCGGACAGCCACAGATACGCAGTATTTT. This gives the protein CASSPLRTATDTQYF.

The chain is built from TRBV9 and TRBJ2-5, with D perhaps TRBD1 (6 bases). V gave up 4 bases and J gave up 1 base, with 14 bases separating them. Germline loops: CDR1 SGDLS, CDR2 YYNGEE. CDR3 length: 15 amino acids. The CDR3: CASSRNGQFQETQYF. CDR3 bases: TGTGCCAGCAGCCGAAATGGACAGTTCCAAGAGACCCAGTACTTC.

CDR3 DNA sequence: TGCAGTGCTAGCCCCCGGGGTAGCGGGGGGTACAATGAGCAGTTCTTC. This sequence encodes CSASPRGSGGYNEQFF. The rearrangement uses TRBV20-1 and TRBJ2-1; the match to TRBD2 covers 10 bases. The ends lost 3 bases at V and 4 bases at J; junction bases unmatched: 9. Germline V CDR1 and CDR2: DFQATT, SNEGSKA (reference sequence). CDR3 length: 16 residues.